This T cell receptor (beta chain) was sequenced in a study of T cell changes during pregnancy in multiple sclerosis. Trimming removed 3 bases at V and 3 bases at J, with 18 bases between. CDR3 size: 17 residues. The germline CDR1 and CDR2 sequences are SNHLY and FYNNEI. The protocol was immunoSEQ multiplex PCR, while the TCRdb copy is restricted to in-frame clones and leaves out a portion. The sample has tens of thousands of clones, about nine tenths seen once. The sequencing here drew on peripheral blood, taken in the second trimester of pregnancy. This chain uses TRBV2 with TRBJ1-5, with no clear D. The sequence was obtained from a female donor with multiple sclerosis, enrolled in a pregnancy study. As DNA, the CDR3 is TGTGCCAGCAGTGATCCCCGCTCCGGAGTACTCAATCAGCCCCAGCATTTT. This translates into CASSDPRSGVLNQPQHF.